These 30 T cell receptor beta chains were all obtained from the same sample, sequenced in a study of cytomegalovirus exposure and HLA in healthy donors. In the PCR, 60 Vbeta and 13 Jbeta primers were used. Clones were sequenced by immunoSEQ multiplex PCR, and TCRdb holds only the in-frame ones, with some missing. The sample has 110,000 to 150,000 clones; approximately 80% are singletons. Source material: PBMCs. Receptors originate from a male donor in good health and CMV-seronegative.

V gene TRBV6-1 combines with J gene TRBJ1-2, with D uncertain. V lost 6 bases and J 2 bases, leaving 13 bases between the germline ends. This CDR3 is built from 14 residues. The V gene's germline CDR1 is MNHNS and CDR2 SASEGT. The CDR3: CASREGSINYGYTF. The CDR3 nucleotides read TGTGCCAGCAGAGAGGGCAGTATAAACTATGGCTACACCTTC.

The chain links TRBV7-2 to TRBJ1-1, with D tentatively TRBD1 (6 bases). Germline loops: CDR1 SGHTA, CDR2 FQGNSA. The length of the CDR3 is 16 residues. Trimming left V 1 base short and J 0 bases short, with 12 bases between. Here the CDR3 reads CASSLGGGLMNTEAFF. CDR3 DNA: TGTGCCAGCAGCTTAGGGGGGGGCTTAATGAACACTGAAGCTTTCTTT.

The V call is TRBV14, the J call TRBJ2-7, with 10 bases fitting TRBD2. CDR3 length equals 16 residues. J lost 6 bases, V lost 1 base, and 9 bases had no gene match. The germline gives CDR1 SGHDN, CDR2 FVKESK. The CDR3 DNA is TGTGCCAGCAGCCAAGCTAGCGGGAGCATGTTATCCGAGCAGTACTTC. This gives the protein CASSQASGSMLSEQYF.

The chain couples TRBV21-1 to TRBJ1-1. TRBV21-1 is marked as a pseudogene. This CDR3 region has 20 residues. The CDR3 bases are TGTGCCAGCAGCAAATCATACGCGTGGGAGGGATCTTACATGAACACTGAAGCTTTCTTT. Protein sequence: CASSKSYAWEGSYMNTEAFF.

This clone was counted once. The chain is built from TRBV7-8 and TRBJ2-5, with TRBD2 matching 11 bases. Germline CDR1 is SGHVS and CDR2 is FQNEAQ. V lost 2 bases, J lost 4 bases, and 9 bases stayed unmatched. The CDR3 is 17 amino acids. Here the CDR3 DNA reads TGTGCCAGCAGCTTAATTAGCGGGGGGGCGGGTAGAGAGACCCAGTACTTC. It translates to CASSLISGGAGRETQYF.

The gene calls are TRBV4-2 and TRBJ2-5; 8 nucleotides agree with TRBD1. The better agreement between TRBJ2-7 and the DNA end casts doubt on the J call. Germline V gives CDR1 LGHNA, CDR2 YNFKEQ. This CDR3 contains 14 residues. CDR3 nucleotide sequence: TGTGCCAGCAGCCAAGTGACAGGGGAGTACGAGCAGTACTTC. Translation: CASSQVTGEYEQYF.

The rearrangement joins TRBV4-2 to TRBJ2-2; maybe TRBD2 (6 bases). Trimming left V 4 bases short and J 0 bases short, with 15 bases between. CDR1 LGHNA and CDR2 YNFKEQ come from the germline V gene. This CDR3 contains 17 residues. The CDR3 bases are TGTGCCAGCAGCCCCCTCCGGGGGAGCGCGAACACCGGGGAGCTGTTTTTT. Amino acid sequence: CASSPLRGSANTGELFF.

This chain uses TRBV14 with TRBJ2-2; TRBD2 matches at 7 bases. Germline V gives CDR1 SGHDN, CDR2 FVKESK. Germline trimming cut 3 bases from V and 0 bases from J; bases unmatched to any gene: 1. The CDR3 consists of 15 residues. The DNA for the CDR3 is TGTGCCAGCAGCCACCTAGCGGCGAACACCGGGGAGCTGTTTTTT. Amino acid sequence: CASSHLAANTGELFF. The full variable domain, its missing parts supplied by reference TRBV14 and TRBJ2-2, is EAGVTQFPSHSVIEKGQTVTLRCDPISGHDNLYWYRRVMGKEIKFLLHFVKESKQDESGMPNNRFLAERTGGTYSTLKVQPAELEDSGVYFCASSHLAANTGELFFGEGSRLTVL.

Worth noting for this clone: The junction differs from germline at one of its ends, possibly a read error. The chain couples TRBV7-9 to TRBJ2-3, with 13 bases that match TRBD2. CDR1 SEHNR and CDR2 FQNEAQ come from the germline V gene (reference sequence). This CDR3 is built from 17 residues. In DNA, the CDR3 is TGTTCCAGCAGCTACAGAACGGGACTAGCGGGGTCGGATACGCAGTATTTT. Encoded protein: CSSSYRTGLAGSDTQYF.

This chain uses TRBV6-1 with TRBJ2-5; the D gene is possibly TRBD2 (5 bases). V shed 6 bases and J shed 9 bases, with 23 bases lying between them. This CDR3 comprises 15 residues. CDR1 MNHNS and CDR2 SASEGT come from the germline V gene. The CDR3 bases are TGTGCCAGCAGGCCTCCGGACTTCCCCCCTCTAGCCCAGTACTTC. It yields the protein CASRPPDFPPLAQYF.

J is TRBJ2-2 and V is TRBV5-4; D gene unclear. Germline loops: CDR1 SGHNT, CDR2 YYREEE (reference sequence). This CDR3 region has 12 residues. With 0 bases removed from V and 6 bases from J, the gap between germline ends came to 3 bases. The CDR3 protein is CASSLAAGELFF. The CDR3 nucleotides are TGTGCCAGCAGCTTGGCTGCCGGGGAGCTGTTTTTT.

The rearrangement joins TRBV19 to TRBJ2-5, with 8 positions matching TRBD1. V lost 4 bases, J lost 5 bases, and 9 bases stayed unmatched. Germline-derived CDR1 and CDR2 are LNHDA and SQIVND (reference sequence). This CDR3 has 15 residues. CDR3 in amino acids: CASSTFGQGVETQYF. CDR3 in DNA: TGTGCCAGTAGTACCTTTGGACAGGGAGTGGAGACCCAGTACTTC.

The chain employs TRBV9 and TRBJ1-2, with 7 bases lining up with TRBD1. With V trimmed by 4 bases and J by 7 bases, 7 bases remained unmatched. This CDR3 is 13 amino acids long. The V gene's germline CDR1 is SGDLS and CDR2 YYNGEE. The CDR3 spells CASSPGAGGGYTF. CDR3 DNA: TGTGCCAGCAGCCCGGGGGCAGGGGGTGGCTACACCTTC.

The gene calls are TRBV2 and TRBJ2-7; D gene unclear. V was clipped by 5 bases and J by 3 bases, with 5 bases between them. This CDR3 contains 11 residues. Germline V gene lookup returns CDR1 SNHLY and CDR2 FYNNEI. CDR3 in DNA: TGTGCCAGCAGTACTATCTACGAGCAGTACTTC. The encoded protein is CASSTIYEQYF.

The gene calls are TRBV5-1 and TRBJ2-3, with TRBD1 identical over 9 bases. Losses at the gene ends were 5 bases for V and 2 bases for J; bases not matched to a gene: 3. The CDR3 is 14 amino acids. Germline V gene lookup returns CDR1 SGHRS and CDR2 YFSETQ. Here the CDR3 DNA reads TGCGCCAGCAGAGGGACAGGGTTCACAGATACGCAGTATTTT. Translated: CASRGTGFTDTQYF.

The chain carries TRBV6-5 and TRBJ1-2; D perhaps matches TRBD1 (5 bases). Trimming stripped 3 bases from V and 1 base from J, with 6 bases between. Germline V gene sequence: CDR1 MNHEY, CDR2 SVGAGI. CDR3 length equals 13 residues. The CDR3 region is CASSYDSNYGYTF. Here the CDR3 DNA reads TGTGCCAGCAGTTATGACAGTAACTATGGCTACACCTTC.

This clone has a handful of counts. In DNA form, the CDR3 reads TGTGCCAGCAGCCTTCGACAGGGAAATGGCTACACCTTC. Encoded protein: CASSLRQGNGYTF. The rearrangement links TRBV7-3 to TRBJ1-2, with 7 bases that match TRBD1. The CDR3 spans 13 residues. Germline-derived CDR1 and CDR2 are SGHTA and FQGTGA. The V and J ends lost 5 bases and 6 bases, in that order; junction bases with no gene match: 6. Full variable domain (missing parts from reference TRBV7-3 and TRBJ1-2): GAGVSQTPSNKVTEKGKYVELRCDPISGHTALYWYRQSLGQGPEFLIYFQGTGAADDSGLPNDRFFAVRPEGSVSTLKIQRTERGDSAVYLCASSLRQGNGYTFGSGTRLTVV.

The genes are TRBV6-1 and TRBJ1-5; D ambiguous. V lost 4 bases, J lost 9 bases, and 10 bases lay in between. CDR1 and CDR2 from the germline V gene are MNHNS and SASEGT. This CDR3 is built from 12 residues. In nucleotides, the CDR3 is TGTGCCAGCAGTGTCCCGAGTGGGCCCCAGCATTTT. Its protein product is CASSVPSGPQHF.

This clone was picked up a small number of times. V and J are TRBV5-1 and TRBJ2-3, with a possible D match to TRBD2 (5 bases). CDR3 length: 15 residues. V was clipped by 4 bases and J by 2 bases, with 14 bases between them. CDR1 is SGHRS, CDR2 YFSETQ, per germline. The CDR3 sequence is CASSPTNPTTDTQYF. The CDR3, as DNA: TGCGCCAGCAGCCCGACTAATCCTACCACAGATACGCAGTATTTT.

The V call is TRBV19, the J call TRBJ1-5; 10 bases match TRBD1. Trimming cost V 3 bases and J 0 bases; bases outside gene matches: 14. There are 20 residues in the CDR3. Germline V gene data show CDR1 as LNHDA and CDR2 as SQIVND (reference sequence). The CDR3 sequence: CASSISPDRGLLYSNQPQHF. The CDR3 DNA follows: TGTGCCAGTAGTATCTCCCCCGACAGGGGGCTCCTATATAGCAATCAGCCCCAGCATTTT.

The chain couples TRBV6-1 to TRBJ1-3, with TRBD1 identical over 7 bases. Trimming cost V 11 bases and J 1 base; bases outside gene matches: 5. The CDR3 contains 13 residues. CDR1 is MNHNS and CDR2 is SASEGT in the germline V gene. The CDR3 sequence: CAANRGSGNTIYF. In DNA, the CDR3 is TGTGCCGCGAACAGGGGTTCTGGAAACACCATATATTTT.

The rearrangement joins TRBV6-5 to TRBJ2-1; possible D gene TRBD1, 6 bases. The CDR3 is 14 residues long. Trimming took off 8 bases at V and 4 bases at J, with 15 bases between the two ends. Germline CDR1 is MNHEY and CDR2 is SVGAGI. The CDR3 loop reads CASRSPQGYNEQFF. DNA of the CDR3: TGTGCCAGCCGCTCCCCGCAGGGGTACAATGAGCAGTTCTTC.

The rearrangement links TRBV30 to TRBJ2-2; tentatively, D is TRBD1 (5 bases). Germline V gives CDR1 GTSNPN, CDR2 SVGIG (reference sequence). V was cut by 0 bases and J by 0 bases, with 14 bases left in between. The CDR3 is made up of 17 amino acids. The CDR3 loop is CAWSVRWGASNTGELFF. In DNA form, the CDR3 reads TGTGCCTGGAGTGTACGATGGGGCGCCTCGAACACCGGGGAGCTGTTTTTT.

The genes are TRBV6-6 and TRBJ2-5; TRBD1 is a possible D gene (5 bases). The end of the DNA fits TRBJ2-7 better, so the J call may be wrong. The germline gives CDR1 MNHNY, CDR2 SVGAGI (reference sequence). The CDR3 covers 12 residues. CDR3 region: CASNPGANEQYF. The DNA for the CDR3 is TGTGCCAGCAACCCTGGGGCGAACGAGCAGTACTTC.

The rearrangement uses TRBV19 and TRBJ2-7; no clear D gene. Germline-derived CDR1 and CDR2 are LNHDA and SQIVND (reference sequence). V shed 0 bases and J shed 0 bases, with 15 bases lying between them. CDR3 length equals 17 residues. DNA of the CDR3: TGTGCCAGTAGTATAGATGTGGAGTATGGAAGCTCCTACGAGCAGTACTTC. It is translated as CASSIDVEYGSSYEQYF.

The chain carries TRBV15 and TRBJ2-7; D may be TRBD1 (6 bases). This CDR3 spans 14 amino acids. Trimming removed 3 bases at V and 2 bases at J, with 11 bases between. Germline CDR1 LNHNV, CDR2 YYDKDF (reference sequence). The CDR3 loop reads CATSRSGATYEQYF. In DNA, the CDR3 is TGTGCCACCAGCAGGTCAGGGGCCACCTACGAGCAGTACTTC. Drawing the rest from reference TRBV15 and TRBJ2-7, the complete variable domain is DAMVIQNPRYQVTQFGKPVTLSCSQTLNHNVMYWYQQKSSQAPKLLFHYYDKDFNNEADTPDNFQSRRPNTSFCFLDIRSPGLGDTAMYLCATSRSGATYEQYFGPGTRLTVT.

The chain links TRBV19 to TRBJ1-2, with D uncertain. Germline V gene lookup returns CDR1 LNHDA and CDR2 SQIVND (reference sequence). The CDR3 extends over 15 amino acids. The ends were cut back, 3 bases at V and 5 bases at J, with 16 bases in the middle. CDR3 bases: TGTGCCAGTAGTATCTCCACGCCTCGGGGTTATGGCTACACCTTC. Translating gives CASSISTPRGYGYTF.

The V and J genes are TRBV5-1 and TRBJ2-1; D not resolved. The germline V and J ends were trimmed by 1 base and 10 bases, with 9 bases remaining between them. CDR1 and CDR2 from the germline V gene are SGHRS and YFSETQ. This CDR3 comprises 12 residues. DNA for the CDR3: TGCGCCAGCAGCTTGTTTCCACAAGAGCAGTTCTTC. Translating gives CASSLFPQEQFF.

As to this clone: Germline is not matched at one junction end, which may reflect a read error. This rearrangement joins TRBV7-9 to TRBJ2-2; 10 bases map to TRBD1. This CDR3 region has 15 residues. The V gene's germline CDR1 is SEHNR and CDR2 FQNEAQ (reference sequence). The CDR3 region is CSSSPTGQGTGELFF. The DNA of the CDR3 is TGTTCCAGCAGCCCTACGGGACAGGGGACCGGGGAGCTGTTTTTT.

The chain combines TRBV28 with TRBJ2-1, with 10 nucleotides matching TRBD2. V gave up 6 bases and J gave up 9 bases; unmatched junction bases: 11. The CDR3 loop spans 15 amino acids. From germline, CDR1 is MDHEN and CDR2 SYDVKM. Written as DNA, the CDR3 is TGTGCCAGCAGCCCGGGGAGCGGGAGGGCCCTTGAGCAGTTCTTC. Translating it yields CASSPGSGRALEQFF. The complete variable domain, with remaining parts taken from reference TRBV28 and TRBJ2-1, reads DVKVTQSSRYLVKRTGEKVFLECVQDMDHENMFWYRQDPGLGLRLIYFSYDVKMKEKGDIPEGYSVSREKKERFSLILESASTNQTSMYLCASSPGSGRALEQFFGPGTRLTVL.